This T cell receptor beta chain originates from a study of T cell changes during pregnancy in multiple sclerosis. Some clones are missing from TCRdb's copy, which holds only in-frame ones; the method was immunoSEQ multiplex PCR. The sample lists tens of thousands of clones; roughly 92% were seen once. CDR3 size: 16 residues. Germline assignment: CDR1 LNHNV and CDR2 YYDKDF (reference sequence). Deletions cut 0 bases from V and 4 bases from J, with 13 bases between. This clone was seen more than once but under ten times. The chain is built from TRBV15 and TRBJ1-3; D perhaps matches TRBD1 (6 bases). Specimen: peripheral blood, collected in the second trimester of pregnancy. The receptor comes from a female donor with multiple sclerosis, enrolled in a pregnancy study. CDR3 nucleotide sequence: TGTGCCACCAGCAGAGATTCATGGGGGCCCGGAAACACCATATATTTT. Its translation: CATSRDSWGPGNTIYF.